This T cell receptor beta chain was captured in a study of shared clonotypes between healthy human individuals. General study results and limits: Generation probabilities were higher for clonotypes shared across all four sorted-subset donors than for unshared ones.

In regard to this clone: The antigen is undetermined.

Only CD45RO-negative cells positively selected for CCR7 counted as naive CD8 cells, so terminally differentiated effector memory CD45RA+ cells were excluded. V was clipped by 5 bases and J by 8 bases, with 6 bases between them. Germline V gene sequence: CDR1 SGHTA, CDR2 FQGTGA. The CDR3 consists of 11 residues. For each subset, genomic DNA was distributed in equal portions over several immunoSEQ plates. TCRdb's table, derived via immunoSEQ multiplex PCR, lists solely in-frame clones and lacks some. This table has 700,000 to 950,000 clones, roughly 96% appearing once. This rearrangement joins TRBV7-3 to TRBJ2-2; D is unclear. The clonotype originates from a man younger than 45 in good health. Sample: naive CD8+ T cells sorted from blood. CDR3 sequence: CASSHEGELFF. DNA of the CDR3: TGTGCCAGCAGCCACGAGGGGGAGCTGTTTTTT.